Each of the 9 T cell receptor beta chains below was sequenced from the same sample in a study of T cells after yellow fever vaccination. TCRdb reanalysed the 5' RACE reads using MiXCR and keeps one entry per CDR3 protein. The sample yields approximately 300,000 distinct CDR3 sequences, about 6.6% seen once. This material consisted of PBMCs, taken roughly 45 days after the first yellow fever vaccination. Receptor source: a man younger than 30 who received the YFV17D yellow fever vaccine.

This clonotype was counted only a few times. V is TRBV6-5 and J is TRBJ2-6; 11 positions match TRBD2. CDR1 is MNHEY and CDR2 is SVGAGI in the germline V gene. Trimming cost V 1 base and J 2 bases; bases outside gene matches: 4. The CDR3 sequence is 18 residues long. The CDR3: CASSYFSGGAAGANVLTF. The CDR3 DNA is TGTGCCAGCAGTTACTTTAGCGGGGGGGCCGCTGGGGCCAACGTCCTGACTTTC.

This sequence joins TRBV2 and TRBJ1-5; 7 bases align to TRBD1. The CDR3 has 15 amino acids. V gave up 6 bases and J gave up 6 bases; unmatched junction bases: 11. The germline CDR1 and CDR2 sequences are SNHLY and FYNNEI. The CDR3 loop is CASRRDRVWGQPQHF. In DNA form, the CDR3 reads TGTGCCAGCAGACGTGACAGGGTATGGGGTCAGCCCCAGCATTTT.

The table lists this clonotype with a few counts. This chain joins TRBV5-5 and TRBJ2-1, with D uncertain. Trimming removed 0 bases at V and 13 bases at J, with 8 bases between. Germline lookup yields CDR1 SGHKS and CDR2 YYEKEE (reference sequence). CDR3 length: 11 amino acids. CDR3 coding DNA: TGTGCCAGCAGCTTGGACACCTCACAGTTCTTC. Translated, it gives CASSLDTSQFF.

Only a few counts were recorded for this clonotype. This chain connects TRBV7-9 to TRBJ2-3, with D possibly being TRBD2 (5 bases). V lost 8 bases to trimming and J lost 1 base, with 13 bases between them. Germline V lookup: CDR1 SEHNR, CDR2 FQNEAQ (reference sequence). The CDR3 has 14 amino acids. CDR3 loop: CASPAEGGTDTQYF. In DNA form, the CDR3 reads TGTGCCAGCCCCGCTGAGGGAGGCACAGATACGCAGTATTTT.

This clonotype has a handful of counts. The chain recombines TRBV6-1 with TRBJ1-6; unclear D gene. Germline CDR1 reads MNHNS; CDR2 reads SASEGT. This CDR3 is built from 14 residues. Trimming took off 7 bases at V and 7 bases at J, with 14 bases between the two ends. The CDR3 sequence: CASNYLGNNSPLHF. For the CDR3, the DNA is TGTGCCAGCAACTATCTGGGAAACAATTCACCCCTCCACTTT.

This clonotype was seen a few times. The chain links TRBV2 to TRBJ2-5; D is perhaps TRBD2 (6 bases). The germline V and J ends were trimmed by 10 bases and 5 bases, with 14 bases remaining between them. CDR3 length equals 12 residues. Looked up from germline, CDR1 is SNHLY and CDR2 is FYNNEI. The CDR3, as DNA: TGTGCCACCCGAGGGGAGGAGGAGACCCAGTACTTC. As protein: CATRGEEETQYF.

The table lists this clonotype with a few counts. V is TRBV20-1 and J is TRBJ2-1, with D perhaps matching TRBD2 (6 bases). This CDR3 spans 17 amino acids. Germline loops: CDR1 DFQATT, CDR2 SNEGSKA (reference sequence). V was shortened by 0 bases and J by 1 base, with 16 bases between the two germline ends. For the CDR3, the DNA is TGCAGTGCTAGAGATGGGCTTCTAGCGCGGTCCTACAATGAGCAGTTCTTC. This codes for CSARDGLLARSYNEQFF.

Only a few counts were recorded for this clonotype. CDR3 residues: CASSFWAGDGYTF. CDR3 bases: TGTGCCAGCAGTTTTTGGGCAGGGGATGGCTACACCTTC. The V and J genes are TRBV12-3 or TRBV12-4 and TRBJ1-2; a possible D gene is TRBD1 (6 bases). The CDR3 contains 13 residues. The V and J ends lost 3 bases and 6 bases respectively, with 11 bases between them.

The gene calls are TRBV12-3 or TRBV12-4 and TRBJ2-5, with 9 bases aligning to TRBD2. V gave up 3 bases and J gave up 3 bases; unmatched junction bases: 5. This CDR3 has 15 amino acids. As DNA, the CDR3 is TGTGCCAGCAGTTTTCTAGCGGGGACGGAAGAGACCCAGTACTTC. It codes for CASSFLAGTEETQYF.